The 15 T cell receptor beta chains below come from one sample, sequenced in a study of T-cell memory formation after mild COVID-19. TCRdb used MiXCR to reprocess the 5' RACE reads, holding one entry per CDR3 protein. The data contain 470,000 or so distinct CDR3 sequences, 18% of them singletons. Source material: PBMCs or a T cell subset sorted from them (not recorded which). The receptor set was obtained from an adult woman who had mild COVID-19 (a few samples of this study predate the infection). Cell type and time point are not known.

V and J are TRBV24-1 and TRBJ2-5, with 11 bases matching TRBD2. This CDR3 region has 17 residues. V lost 4 bases and J lost 2; bases outside the gene matches: 8. Germline V gene data show CDR1 as KGHDR and CDR2 as SFDVKD. CDR3 loop: CATSDPTSGRRQETQYF. CDR3 sequence (DNA): TGTGCCACCAGTGACCCAACTAGCGGGAGACGGCAAGAGACCCAGTACTTC.

The chain recombines TRBV7-9 with TRBJ1-4; TRBD1 matches at 7 bases. The J segment lost 6 bases and the V segment lost 5 bases, leaving 6 bases of the junction unmatched. The CDR3 consists of 14 residues. CDR1 SEHNR and CDR2 FQNEAQ come from the germline V gene (reference sequence). The CDR3: CASSLQGRHEKLFF. In nucleotides, the CDR3 is TGTGCCAGCAGCCTACAGGGGAGACATGAAAAACTGTTTTTT.

The V call is TRBV12-3 or TRBV12-4, the J call TRBJ1-4; no clear D. The CDR3 totals 18 residues. Trimming pared 2 bases from V and 3 bases from J, leaving 19 bases between. The CDR3 DNA sequence: TGTGCCAGCAGTTTACTTAAGGGAATCCGTGCAGCTAATGAAAAACTGTTTTTT. Translation gives CASSLLKGIRAANEKLFF.

The chain combines TRBV4-3 with TRBJ2-1; 9 positions match TRBD1. The CDR3 spans 15 residues. From germline, CDR1 is LGHNA and CDR2 YSLEER. V shed 3 bases and J 15 bases; nucleotides not matched to a gene: 15. The CDR3 DNA reads TGCGCCAGCAGCCAGGGCAAGGAGGACAGGGGATGGAGGTTCTTC. Translated, it gives CASSQGKEDRGWRFF.

This clonotype was detected only a few times. This chain links TRBV24-1 with TRBJ2-2; D unresolved. The V and J ends lost 0 bases and 0 bases respectively, with 7 bases between them. CDR1 and CDR2 (germline): KGHDR, SFDVKD. This CDR3 has 16 amino acids. The CDR3 is CATSDLYGSNTGELFF. The CDR3 nucleotides are TGTGCCACCAGTGATTTGTACGGCTCGAACACCGGGGAGCTGTTTTTT.

This chain connects TRBV4-1 to TRBJ1-2; D call uncertain. The germline V gene has CDR1 MGHRA and CDR2 YSYEKL. This CDR3 spans 12 amino acids. V lost 5 bases and J lost 1, with 5 bases in between. The CDR3 region has the DNA TGCGCCAGCAGCGACTTTAACTATGGCTACACCTTC. Protein product: CASSDFNYGYTF.

This clonotype has more than one count but fewer than ten. The chain uses TRBV6-5 and TRBJ2-5, with D tentatively TRBD1 or TRBD2 (5 bases each). The CDR3 runs to 15 residues. CDR1 MNHEY and CDR2 SVGAGI come from the germline V gene. V shed 6 bases and J shed 0 bases, with 14 bases lying between them. CDR3 sequence: CASRRTGTYQETQYF. The CDR3 nucleotides read TGTGCCAGCAGGCGCACCGGGACCTACCAAGAGACCCAGTACTTC.

The gene calls are TRBV7-3 and TRBJ2-6; a possible D gene is TRBD1 (5 bases). This CDR3 region has 15 residues. Germline values: CDR1 SGHTA, CDR2 FQGTGA. V lost 5 bases, J lost 2 bases, and 10 bases lay in between. Here the CDR3 reads CASSGALAGANVLTF. CDR3 DNA sequence: TGTGCCAGCAGCGGGGCTCTAGCTGGGGCCAACGTCCTGACTTTC.

This clonotype was found a few times. This chain connects TRBV5-4 to TRBJ2-3, with TRBD2 matching over 8 bases. The CDR3 has 16 residues. CDR1 and CDR2 from the germline V gene are SGHNT and YYREEE (reference sequence). The trim removed 2 bases at V and 5 bases at J, leaving 10 bases unmatched. CDR3 in amino acids: CASSLGNGGALDTQYF. The CDR3 region has the DNA TGTGCCAGCAGCTTAGGGAACGGGGGGGCCTTAGATACGCAGTATTTT.

The chain recombines TRBV5-8 with TRBJ1-2, with 7 bases fitting TRBD1. Losses at the gene ends were 4 bases for V and 3 bases for J; bases not matched to a gene: 6. The CDR3 is made up of 14 amino acids. CDR1 SGHTS and CDR2 YDEGEE come from the germline V gene. CDR3 DNA: TGTGCCAGCAGCACCAGGACAGGAGACTATGGCTACACCTTC. Protein: CASSTRTGDYGYTF.

The chain links TRBV29-1 to TRBJ1-2; D is unresolved. The germline V gene encodes CDR1 SQVTM and CDR2 ANQGSEA. V was pared by 2 bases and J by 1 base, with 14 bases between. This CDR3 spans 15 amino acids. The CDR3 nucleotides are TGCAGCGTTGAATATCGGACCGGAAATAACTATGGCTACACCTTC. It encodes CSVEYRTGNNYGYTF.

The gene calls are TRBV29-1 and TRBJ2-3, with 11 bases fitting TRBD1. Germline V lookup: CDR1 SQVTM, CDR2 ANQGSEA. The CDR3 has 13 amino acids. The J segment lost 5 bases and the V segment lost 7 bases, leaving 5 bases of the junction unmatched. Here the CDR3 DNA reads TGCAGCGCCCGGGACAGGGGGAGAGATACGCAGTATTTT. It is translated as CSARDRGRDTQYF.

This clonotype was seen a few times. This rearrangement joins TRBV24-1 to TRBJ2-1; D gene unclear. Trimming removed 5 bases from V and 8 bases from J, with 15 bases in between. CDR1 and CDR2 from the germline V gene are KGHDR and SFDVKD. The CDR3 runs 14 residues. The CDR3 loop is CATSVRTSMDEQFF. In DNA, the CDR3 is TGTGCCACCAGTGTCCGGACGTCGATGGATGAGCAGTTCTTC.

This clonotype was observed a handful of times. This chain connects TRBV5-1 to TRBJ2-5, with 7 bases matching TRBD1. Germline V gives CDR1 SGHRS, CDR2 YFSETQ. The CDR3 runs 16 residues. With 3 bases clipped from V and 4 bases from J, the junction kept 12 bases outside the gene matches. The DNA of the CDR3 is TGCGCCAGCAGCTCCCCTAGAGGGGGCAACGGAGAGACCCAGTACTTC. It is translated as CASSSPRGGNGETQYF.

This clonotype showed up just a few times. The V gene is TRBV12-3 or TRBV12-4, the J gene TRBJ2-7; D uncertain. The CDR3 sequence is 14 residues long. Trimming stripped 3 bases from V and 2 bases from J, with 11 bases between. In DNA, the CDR3 is TGTGCCAGCAGTTTGGGTGGGGAAACCTACGAGCAGTACTTC. Its translation: CASSLGGETYEQYF.